This T cell receptor (beta chain) comes out of a study of control samples from healthy donors and cancer patients. Generated by immunoSEQ multiplex PCR, the TCRdb table keeps only in-frame clones and is missing some. The sample lists around 59,000 clones, more than 85% occurring once. The trim removed 4 bases at V and 4 bases at J, leaving 3 bases unmatched. In germline, CDR1 is SGHRS, CDR2 YFSETQ. This CDR3 is 14 amino acids long. Sequencing was carried out using PBMCs. This sequence joins TRBV5-1 and TRBJ1-5; 9 nucleotides align to TRBD1. The sequence came from a middle-aged man with colorectal cancer. The CDR3: CASSTGTGNQPQHF. CDR3 nucleotide sequence: TGCGCCAGCAGCACCGGGACAGGGAATCAGCCCCAGCATTTT. Using reference TRBV5-1 and TRBJ1-5 for the parts outside the CDR3, the full variable domain is KAGVTQTPRYLIKTRGQQVTLSCSPISGHRSVSWYQQTPGQGLQFLFEYFSETQRNKGNFPGRFSGRQFSNSRSEMNVSTLELGDSALYLCASSTGTGNQPQHFGDGTRLSIL.